This TCR beta chain was captured in a study of cytomegalovirus exposure and HLA in healthy donors. Overall study: The 90 to 150 validation repertoires were produced on the same platform as the roughly 720 repertoires of the first cohort. This was reported in a later analysis. Study-wide findings and caveats: The dataset shows that most TCR sequences were rare, while some public TCRs occurred in many donors. There were around 160 TCR beta chains listed as cytomegalovirus-associated.

The germline V gene encodes CDR1 SNHLY and CDR2 FYNNEI. V was pared by 6 bases and J by 4 bases, with 4 bases of the junction left unmatched. The CDR3 extends over 16 amino acids. Worth noting for this clone: Its specificity is unknown.

Profiled with immunoSEQ multiplex PCR; TCRdb holds only in-frame clones, not every one. Among 100,000 to 150,000 clones listed, about 84% were seen once. The genes are TRBV2 and TRBJ2-1, with 15 positions matching TRBD2. This clonotype was obtained from a man aged 18 to 29 in good health and CMV-seronegative. The sequenced sample consisted of PBMCs. CDR3 region: CASRKGLAGGYNEQFF. For the CDR3, the DNA is TGTGCCAGCAGGAAAGGACTAGCGGGGGGGTACAATGAGCAGTTCTTC.